This paragraph covers one TCR beta chain sequence. The antigen is undetermined. A single heparinised draw of approximately 110 mL on average was taken per donor. Purity exceeding 95% was reached by all sorted populations. V was clipped by 4 bases and J by 7 bases, with 9 bases between them. CDR1 is SGHRS, CDR2 YFSETQ, per germline. The CDR3 loop spans 12 amino acids. This sample is part of a study of beta chain features in type 1 diabetes. Study-wide findings and caveats: All four CD4+ subsets from Type 1 diabetes patients carried moderately but significantly shorter TCRB CDR3s.

What was sequenced were expressed TCRB transcripts, since all of the isolated RNA had been reverse transcribed. Each sample of naive, central memory or regulatory T cells had, on average, about 3.57 million reads. TCRdb keeps only in-frame clones here, not all; method: immunoSEQ multiplex PCR. Among 640,000 or so clones listed, under 15% were seen once. Sequencing was performed on naive CD4+ T cells from blood. The rearrangement links TRBV5-1 to TRBJ2-1, with D perhaps TRBD2 (6 bases). This receptor was identified in a man younger than 35 with type 1 diabetes. The chain's CDR3 is CASSGAGNEQFF. As DNA, the CDR3 is TGCGCCAGCAGCGGCGCGGGGAATGAGCAGTTCTTC. Filled out from reference TRBV5-1 and TRBJ2-1, the complete variable domain reads KAGVTQTPRYLIKTRGQQVTLSCSPISGHRSVSWYQQTPGQGLQFLFEYFSETQRNKGNFPGRFSGRQFSNSRSEMNVSTLELGDSALYLCASSGAGNEQFFGPGTRLTVL.